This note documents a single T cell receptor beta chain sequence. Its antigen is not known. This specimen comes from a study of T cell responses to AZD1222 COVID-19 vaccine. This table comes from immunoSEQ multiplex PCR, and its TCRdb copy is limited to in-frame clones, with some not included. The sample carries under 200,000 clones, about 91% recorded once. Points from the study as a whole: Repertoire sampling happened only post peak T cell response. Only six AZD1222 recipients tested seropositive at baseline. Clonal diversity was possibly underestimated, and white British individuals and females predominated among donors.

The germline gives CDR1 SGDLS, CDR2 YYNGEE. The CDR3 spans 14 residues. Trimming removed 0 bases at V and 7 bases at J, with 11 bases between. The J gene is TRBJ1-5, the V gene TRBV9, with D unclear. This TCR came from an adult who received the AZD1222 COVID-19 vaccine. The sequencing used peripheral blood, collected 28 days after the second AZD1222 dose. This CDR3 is CASSVEGSGQPQHF. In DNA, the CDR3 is TGTGCCAGCAGCGTAGAAGGTTCGGGGCAGCCCCAGCATTTT.